A selection of T cell receptor beta chains follows, all from one sample in a study of blood T cell repertoires in COVID-19. Sequenced by immunoSEQ multiplex PCR; TCRdb stores in-frame clones only, minus some. The sample consists of fewer than 250,000 clones, around four fifths of them appearing once. Specimen: peripheral blood. The receptors derive from a woman aged 70 to 79 with active or convalescent COVID-19. CDR3s include the opening cysteine and the closing phenylalanine or tryptophan. A D gene is named only where the DNA matches it firmly. Size values are once, few and many counts, or a class for expanded clones, and some rows have none.

j_call clone_size d_call v_call cdr3_aa cdr3_nt
TRBJ1-4 NA NA TRBV7-9 CASSLGTSNEKLFF TGTGCCAGCAGCTTAGGGACTTCTAATGAAAAACTGTTTTTT
TRBJ1-1 NA NA TRBV9 CASSVSPETNTEAFF TGTGCCAGCAGCGTAAGCCCGGAGACGAACACTGAAGCTTTCTTT
TRBJ2-5 NA TRBD2 TRBV11-1 CASSHTSAGILETQYF TGTGCCAGCAGCCACACTAGCGCAGGCATACTAGAGACCCAGTACTTC
TRBJ2-5 NA NA TRBV2 CASSERSREETQYF TGTGCCAGCAGTGAACGGTCTAGAGAAGAGACCCAGTACTTC
TRBJ1-1 NA TRBD1 TRBV5-1 CASSLGGQGYTEAFF TGCGCCAGCAGCTTGGGGGGACAGGGGTATACTGAAGCTTTCTTT
TRBJ1-1 NA TRBD1 TRBV18 CASSPQGGNTEAFF TGTGCCAGCTCACCACAAGGGGGCAACACTGAAGCTTTCTTT
TRBJ2-3 NA TRBD2 TRBV9 CASSAGGDTQYF TGTGCCAGCAGCGCGGGGGGGGATACGCAGTATTTT
TRBJ2-7 NA NA TRBV28 CASSAPGYEQYF TGTGCCAGCAGTGCCCCCGGCTACGAGCAGTACTTC
TRBJ2-7 NA NA TRBV29-1 CSVRVGQSYEQYF TGCAGCGTTCGAGTCGGACAGTCCTACGAGCAGTACTTC
TRBJ2-4 NA NA TRBV7-9 CASSQTWTESQSGRQYF TGTGCCAGCAGCCAAACCTGGACAGAGAGTCAATCAGGGCGTCAGTACTTC
TRBJ2-7 NA TRBD1 TRBV12-3/TRBV12-4 CASRLTGVYEQYF TGTGCCAGCAGGCTGACAGGGGTCTACGAGCAGTACTTC
TRBJ1-6 NA TRBD1 TRBV5-1 CASSLGPGQGDSPLHF TGCGCCAGCAGCTTGGGTCCGGGACAGGGGGATTCACCCCTCCACTTT
TRBJ2-1 NA NA TRBV12-2 CASRQNQGDLNEQFF TGTGCAAGTCGCCAGAACCAGGGGGACCTCAATGAGCAGTTCTTC
TRBJ2-6 once NA TRBV5-1 CASSVGGTSGANVLTF TGCGCCAGCAGCGTCGGCGGGACCTCTGGGGCCAACGTCCTGACTTTC
TRBJ2-3 NA NA TRBV3-1/TRBV3-2 CASSQGQGRDTQYF TGTGCCAGCAGCCAGGGTCAGGGCAGAGATACGCAGTATTTT
TRBJ2-5 NA NA TRBV9 CASSVSGRVGQETQYF TGTGCCAGCAGCGTTTCCGGGAGAGTGGGCCAAGAGACCCAGTACTTC
TRBJ2-7 NA NA TRBV28 CASSSPGISYEQYF TGTGCCAGCAGTTCTCCCGGGATCTCCTACGAGCAGTACTTC
TRBJ1-5 NA NA TRBV6-5 CASSYSGSHNQPQHF TGTGCCAGCAGTTACTCGGGGAGCCACAATCAGCCCCAGCATTTT
TRBJ2-5 once NA TRBV5-1 CASSRSESETQYF TGCGCCAGCAGCCGCTCGGAGTCTGAGACCCAGTACTTC
TRBJ1-5 NA NA TRBV20-1 CSASLVQNQPQHF TGCAGTGCTAGTTTGGTACAGAATCAGCCCCAGCATTTT
TRBJ2-7 NA TRBD2 TRBV11-2 CASSLNSGAYPYEQYF TGTGCCAGCAGCTTAAATAGCGGGGCTTACCCCTACGAGCAGTACTTC
TRBJ1-4 NA NA TRBV9 CASTPAGTTNEKLFF TGTGCCAGCACCCCGGCAGGGACAACTAATGAAAAACTGTTTTTT
TRBJ2-7 NA NA TRBV7-3 CASSLVPADEQYF TGTGCCAGCAGCTTGGTCCCCGCGGATGAGCAGTACTTC
TRBJ2-3 NA TRBD2 TRBV9 CASSVRASGRGRTDTQYF TGTGCCAGCAGCGTAAGGGCTAGCGGGAGGGGTAGGACAGATACGCAGTATTTT
TRBJ1-1 NA TRBD1 TRBV10-3 CAITGTGSSGNTEAFF TGTGCCATAACCGGGACAGGGTCTTCGGGGAACACTGAAGCTTTCTTT
TRBJ1-5 NA TRBD1 TRBV10-3 CAISPGQLGNQPQHF TGTGCCATTTCCCCGGGACAGCTTGGCAATCAGCCCCAGCATTTT
TRBJ1-4 NA TRBD1 TRBV18 CASSPTGQPNEKLFF TGTGCCAGCTCCCCCACGGGACAGCCAAATGAAAAACTGTTTTTT
TRBJ2-7 NA NA TRBV5-1 CASSLGGRGAYEQYF TGCGCCAGCAGCTTGGGAGGCAGGGGGGCCTACGAGCAGTACTTC
TRBJ2-1 NA TRBD2 TRBV9 CASSVGLAGFLSYNEQFF TGTGCCAGCAGCGTAGGACTAGCGGGATTCCTCTCCTACAATGAGCAGTTCTTC
TRBJ2-5 NA TRBD1 TRBV5-4 CASSFWPGGGWETQYF TGTGCCAGCAGCTTTTGGCCAGGGGGCGGCTGGGAGACCCAGTACTTC
TRBJ2-5 NA NA TRBV6-5 CASRLGIQETQYF TGTGCCAGCAGACTCGGGATACAAGAGACCCAGTACTTC
TRBJ2-1 NA NA TRBV5-1 CASSLAPSSDEQFF TGCGCCAGCAGCTTGGCACCTAGCTCCGATGAGCAGTTCTTC
TRBJ2-3 NA NA TRBV9 CASTLGGADRTDTQYF TGTGCCAGCACCCTAGGGGGGGCCGATAGGACAGATACGCAGTATTTT
TRBJ1-2 NA TRBD1 TRBV7-3 CASSLTPGQGTYGYTF TGTGCCAGCAGCTTAACTCCCGGACAGGGGACCTATGGCTACACCTTC
TRBJ2-7 NA TRBD1 TRBV5-4 CASSLATGGVYEQYF TGTGCCAGCAGCCTAGCGACAGGGGGCGTCTACGAGCAGTACTTC
TRBJ2-3 NA TRBD1 TRBV27 CASSLTGVGTDTQYF TGTGCCAGCAGTCTGACAGGGGTGGGCACAGATACGCAGTATTTT
TRBJ2-7 few NA TRBV5-1 CASRTEATSEQYF TGCGCCAGCAGAACGGAAGCGACCTCCGAGCAGTACTTC
TRBJ2-7 NA TRBD1 TRBV28 CASQDGTGISYEQYF TGTGCCAGCCAAGACGGGACAGGGATATCCTACGAGCAGTACTTC
TRBJ2-7 once TRBD1 TRBV5-1 CASSLQPGTGKFYEQYF TGCGCCAGCAGCTTGCAGCCCGGGACAGGTAAATTCTACGAGCAGTACTTC
TRBJ1-1 NA NA TRBV28 CASSFPDRPEAFF TGTGCCAGCAGTTTCCCGGACAGACCCGAAGCTTTCTTT
TRBJ2-5 NA NA TRBV30 CAWSVARETQYF TGTGCCTGGAGTGTTGCGCGGGAGACCCAGTACTTC
TRBJ2-3 NA NA TRBV9 CASSVAGIETDTQYF TGTGCCAGCAGCGTAGCGGGAATCGAAACAGATACGCAGTATTTT
TRBJ1-3 few NA TRBV5-1 CASSYIGSGNTIYF TGCGCCAGCAGCTATATCGGCTCTGGAAACACCATATATTTT
TRBJ2-7 NA TRBD2 TRBV5-4 CASSPGTSGLYEQYF TGTGCCAGCAGCCCGGGGACTAGCGGGCTCTACGAGCAGTACTTC
TRBJ2-5 NA NA TRBV10-2 CASSESEVGTQYF TGCGCCAGCAGTGAGTCGGAGGTGGGGACCCAGTACTTC
TRBJ1-1 NA TRBD1 TRBV7-3 CASSSYSGGTEAFF TGTGCCAGCAGCTCCTACTCAGGGGGCACTGAAGCTTTCTTT
TRBJ1-1 NA NA TRBV11-2 CASSLGHAAEAFF TGTGCCAGCAGCTTAGGTCATGCGGCTGAAGCTTTCTTT